The clone carrying this TCR beta chain was observed at least ten times. Antigen unknown. Indicated time point: pre-sensitization, week 0. Treatment here: therapeutic diphenylcyclopropenone sensitization with weekly scalp DPC. At every patch-test visit, blood was drawn before the patch test was applied. The data were obtained in a study of human T cells and chemical hapten exposure. Study-level results: With alopecia, donors may have immune responses unlike healthy people's.

Germline V gives CDR1 SGHRS, CDR2 YFSETQ. V gave up 1 base and J gave up 8 bases; unmatched junction bases: 5. The CDR3 spans 15 residues. Unique molecular identifiers were attached to individual cDNA molecules within the library. Each CDR3 protein gets one entry after TCRdb re-called the RACE reads with MiXCR. The data show 99,000 or so distinct CDR3 sequences, 11% seen once. This material consisted of whole blood, taken in connection with sensitization to the hapten diphenylcyclopropenone (DPC). This sequence originates from a woman in her sixties or seventies with alopecia areata. Some clones in this sample may be carry-over from other donors' samples. The V and J genes are TRBV5-1 and TRBJ1-6; 8 bases map to TRBD1. CDR3 sequence (DNA): TGCGCCAGCAGCTTGCAGGGGGCGCTGGATTCACCCCTCCACTTT. Its protein product is CASSLQGALDSPLHF.